This is a list of T cell receptor beta chains from one sample in a study of blood T cell repertoires in COVID-19. This table comes from immunoSEQ multiplex PCR, and its TCRdb copy is limited to in-frame clones, with some not included. The sample shows around 100,000 clones, approximately 90% of them seen only once. The sample was peripheral blood. Receptor source: a human donor in a cohort sampled during active COVID-19. CDR3s leave out the opening cysteine and the closing phenylalanine or tryptophan. Each record gives: J gene, V gene, CDR3 protein.

>TRBJ1-6|TRBV7-2
ASSLATAGTPLH
>TRBJ2-3|TRBV10-3
AISVDQGVADTQY
>TRBJ2-3|TRBV5-1
ASSLELAPGADTQY
>TRBJ2-2|TRBV13
ASSPGGGAGELF
>TRBJ2-2|TRBV7-2
ASSSGNTGELF
>TRBJ1-5|TRBV11-2
ASSIQDNQPQH
>TRBJ2-1|TRBV5-6
ASSLVGGGPYNEQF
>TRBJ2-1|TRBV28
ASRAQGASYNEQF
>TRBJ2-1|TRBV20-1
SASKPGGRNEQF
>TRBJ2-2|TRBV9
ASSPLGQITGELF
>TRBJ2-1|TRBV28
ASSLWQGARLEQF
>TRBJ2-3|TRBV2
ASSPGLAGDYTQY
>TRBJ2-1|TRBV18
ASSPGPDSDEQF
>TRBJ2-3|TRBV11-2
ASSFRLAGGGNTQY
>TRBJ1-2|TRBV19
ASSTGAGTGFGYT
>TRBJ1-5|TRBV6-1
ASSGTRGGGNQPQH
>TRBJ1-1|TRBV20-1
SAGRYAEAF
>TRBJ1-1|TRBV19
ASILQGRTEAF
>TRBJ2-5|TRBV11-2
ASSLEPTSGGQETQY
>TRBJ1-3|TRBV5-6
ASRATGTGNTIY
>TRBJ1-2|TRBV10-2
ASRPGTGVFGYT
>TRBJ2-7|TRBV5-1
ASSMTSGSYEQY
>TRBJ1-2|TRBV12-3/TRBV12-4
ASSFAARGYT
>TRBJ2-6|TRBV27
ASSPGTALWANVLT
>TRBJ2-1|TRBV18
ASSPLYSGTRAYNEQF
>TRBJ2-3|TRBV7-9
ASMGTSLHTDTQY
>TRBJ2-2|TRBV13
ASSTRELNRGTGELF
>TRBJ2-1|TRBV4-2
ASSSRLQGSYNEQF
>TRBJ2-5|TRBV7-2
ASSLVARDQETQY
>TRBJ2-1|TRBV5-6
ASSSKGLGNYNEQF
>TRBJ2-7|TRBV30
AWSGGTGIYEQY
>TRBJ1-5|TRBV7-2
ASSLWAPTGGSNQPQH
>TRBJ1-1|TRBV19
ASSIETVNTEAF
>TRBJ2-1|TRBV19
ASSHRVGGDNNEQF
>TRBJ1-5|TRBV30
AWTHGQGSNQPQH
>TRBJ2-3|TRBV4-2
ASSQVGRGGTDTQY
>TRBJ2-3|TRBV24-1
ATSDRVSGRVDTQY
>TRBJ1-3|TRBV3-1/TRBV3-2
ASSQEGWTMTGNTIY
>TRBJ2-5|TRBV30
AWSVGPIGTQY
>TRBJ1-4|TRBV2
ASSVRPTKGEKLF
>TRBJ2-7|TRBV5-4
ASSSGLDPYEQY
>TRBJ2-3|TRBV28
ASREAGAGTDTQY
>TRBJ2-2|TRBV9
ASSVGWAGSGELF
>TRBJ1-2|TRBV12-3/TRBV12-4
ASSLGQNYGYT
>TRBJ1-5|TRBV7-9
ASSLGGAPNQPQH
>TRBJ2-3|TRBV4-1
ASSQRRGGGLDTQY
>TRBJ1-2|TRBV7-9
ASSLDGGNYGYT